The rows below give T cell receptor beta chains drawn from one sample of a study of early T cells in non-severe SARS-CoV-2 infection. TCRdb called the 5' RACE reads again in MiXCR, with one record for every CDR3 protein. This table holds 35,000 to 40,000 distinct CDR3 sequences, over 3.5% found once. The sample consisted of whole blood. These receptors were taken from an adult who was a healthcare worker with PCR-confirmed SARS-CoV-2 infection or an uninfected control (not recorded which). Both conserved end residues are part of each CDR3. The order of the fields is D gene, clone size, J gene, V gene, CDR3 protein, CDR3 DNA. D genes are given only for firm matches. Size values are once, few and many counts, or a class for expanded clones, and some rows have none.

>TRBD1|many|TRBJ2-7|TRBV10-3
CAIWDRGGYEQYF
TGTGCCATCTGGGACAGGGGAGGCTACGAGCAGTACTTC
>TRBD2|many|TRBJ2-7|TRBV20-1
CSASVRRELYEQYF
TGCAGTGCGAGCGTCCGGCGGGAGTTGTACGAGCAGTACTTC
>TRBD2|many|TRBJ2-3|TRBV20-1
CSAREPGRGVDTQYF
TGCAGTGCTAGAGAGCCGGGACGGGGGGTTGATACGCAGTATTTT
>-|many|TRBJ2-7|TRBV6-2/TRBV6-3
CASTPLGGASDEQYF
TGTGCCAGCACCCCCCTCGGAGGAGCGAGCGACGAGCAGTACTTC
>-|many|TRBJ1-6|TRBV2
CASRGAHQPNSPLHF
TGTGCCAGCAGGGGGGCCCACCAGCCAAATTCACCCCTCCACTTT
>-|many|TRBJ2-3|TRBV12-3/TRBV12-4
CASRGGLEGRTDTQYF
TGTGCCAGCAGGGGCGGTCTGGAAGGACGCACAGATACGCAGTATTTT
>TRBD1|many|TRBJ2-7|TRBV5-1
CASSSGTDYEQYF
TGCGCCAGCAGCTCCGGGACAGACTACGAGCAGTACTTC
>TRBD1|many|TRBJ1-2|TRBV24-1
CATSEGGRYGYTF
TGTGCCACCAGTGAAGGGGGCAGGTATGGCTACACCTTC
>-|-|TRBJ2-1|TRBV11-2
CASSLYQGWGEQFF
TGTGCCAGCAGCCTATATCAGGGCTGGGGTGAGCAGTTCTTC
>TRBD2|few|TRBJ2-1|TRBV5-5
CASSFRLAGGLEQFF
TGTGCCAGCAGCTTCCGACTAGCGGGAGGCCTTGAGCAGTTCTTC
>-|many|TRBJ2-1|TRBV24-1
CATSDLSAWGYNEQFF
TGTGCCACCAGTGATTTGAGCGCTTGGGGATACAATGAGCAGTTCTTC
>-|many|TRBJ2-3|TRBV15
CATSRGTSPNTDTQYF
TGTGCCACCAGCAGGGGGACGTCACCCAACACAGATACGCAGTATTTT
>TRBD1|-|TRBJ1-1|TRBV29-1
CSVNRGVDTEAFF
TGCAGCGTCAACAGGGGTGTGGACACTGAAGCTTTCTTT
>-|many|TRBJ2-3|TRBV7-9
CASRPDGTDTQYF
TGTGCCAGCAGACCGGACGGCACAGATACGCAGTATTTT